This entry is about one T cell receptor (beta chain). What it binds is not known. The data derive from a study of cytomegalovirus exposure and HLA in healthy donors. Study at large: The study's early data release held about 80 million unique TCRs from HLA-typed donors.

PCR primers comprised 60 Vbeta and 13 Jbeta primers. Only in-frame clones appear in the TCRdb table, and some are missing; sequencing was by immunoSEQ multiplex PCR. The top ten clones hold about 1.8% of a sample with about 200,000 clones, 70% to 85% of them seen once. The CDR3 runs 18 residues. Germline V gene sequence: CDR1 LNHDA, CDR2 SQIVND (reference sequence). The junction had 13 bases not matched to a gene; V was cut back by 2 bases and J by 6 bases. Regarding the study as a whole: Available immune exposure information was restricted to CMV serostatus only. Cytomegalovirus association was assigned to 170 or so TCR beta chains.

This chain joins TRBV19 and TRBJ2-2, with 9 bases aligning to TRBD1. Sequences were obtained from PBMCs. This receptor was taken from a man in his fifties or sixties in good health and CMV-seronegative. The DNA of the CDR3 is TGTGCCAGTAGTATAAGGACAGGGGTAAATCTAAGGGCCGGGGAGCTGTTTTTT. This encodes CASSIRTGVNLRAGELFF. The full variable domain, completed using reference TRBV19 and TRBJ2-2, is DGGITQSPKYLFRKEGQNVTLSCEQNLNHDAMYWYRQDPGQGLRLIYYSQIVNDFQKGDIAEGYSVSREKKESFPLTVTSAQKNPTAFYLCASSIRTGVNLRAGELFFGEGSRLTVL.